These T cell receptor beta chains were read from a single sample in a study of shared clonotypes between healthy human individuals. Produced via immunoSEQ multiplex PCR; TCRdb's table is partial and in-frame only. The table records 850,000 to 1,200,000 clones, about 70% of them present only once. Sequenced: memory CD4+ T cells sorted from blood. The receptors were gathered from a man between 18 and 29 years old in good health. Each CDR3 is given with its conserved first and last residue. Each record gives: D gene, clone size, V gene, J gene, CDR3 DNA, CDR3 protein. D genes are given only for firm matches. Not every row has a clone size; where given, it reads once, few, many or a size class.

-	-	TRBV6-1	TRBJ2-4	TGTGCCAGCAGTGAAAAGGGGGGACTGATTCAGTACTTC	CASSEKGGLIQYF
TRBD1	once	TRBV10-3	TRBJ2-1	TGTGCCGCGGCCCAGGGGGCGGCTGTAATCAACAATGAGCAGTTCTTC	CAAAQGAAVINNEQFF
TRBD1	-	TRBV29-1	TRBJ2-3	TGCAGCGTTTCCCAGGGGGCGGGAACAGATACGCAGTATTTT	CSVSQGAGTDTQYF
-	-	TRBV7-9	TRBJ2-3	TGTGCCAGCAGCTTCCAGGGGGATACGCAGTATTTT	CASSFQGDTQYF
-	-	TRBV7-2	TRBJ2-7	TGTGCCAGCAGCTTAGTAACGGGGTCCTACGAGCAGTACTTC	CASSLVTGSYEQYF
TRBD2	-	TRBV7-9	TRBJ2-5	TGTGCCAGCAGCTTGGGACTAGCGGGAGGCGCTGGCGAGACCCAGTACTTC	CASSLGLAGGAGETQYF
-	-	TRBV11-3	TRBJ2-7	TGTGCCAGCACCAAATCCCAGGGGACTTCTTACGAGCAGTACTTC	CASTKSQGTSYEQYF
-	-	TRBV4-1	TRBJ1-2	TGCGCCAGCAGCCAAGATCCTCCCGACAGCGGGGGCTACACCTTC	CASSQDPPDSGGYTF
-	-	TRBV6-1	TRBJ1-1	TGTGCCAGCAACTGGGTCCTGGCTGAAGCTTTCTTT	CASNWVLAEAFF
TRBD2	-	TRBV4-2	TRBJ2-1	TGTGCCAGCAGCCAAGCCGGGACTAGCGGGAATAATGAGCAGTTCTTC	CASSQAGTSGNNEQFF
TRBD1	once	TRBV10-2	TRBJ1-5	TGCGCCAGCAGGACAGGGAATAGCAATCAGCCCCAGCATTTT	CASRTGNSNQPQHF
TRBD1	-	TRBV18	TRBJ1-6	TGTGCCAGCTCACCGAGTAGGGGGCAGTCACCCCTCCACTTT	CASSPSRGQSPLHF
-	once	TRBV7-9	TRBJ2-7	TGTGCCAGCAGCCCCCCGGGGGCTGCCTACGAGCAGTACTTC	CASSPPGAAYEQYF
-	-	TRBV5-1	TRBJ1-6	TGCGCCAGCAGCCCCACAGGGAATAAGGGAAAGAATTCACCCCTCCACTTT	CASSPTGNKGKNSPLHF
-	-	TRBV5-4	TRBJ2-7	TGTGCCAGCAGCTCTCCGGGACCGAGCAGCTACGAGCAGTACTTC	CASSSPGPSSYEQYF
TRBD2	once	TRBV7-2	TRBJ2-5	TGTGCCAGCAGCTCGCAGACTGCGGGAGGGGAGACCCAGTACTTC	CASSSQTAGGETQYF
-	-	TRBV19	TRBJ2-5	TGTGCCAGTAGTATAGGAGTTCAAGAGACCCAGTACTTC	CASSIGVQETQYF
-	-	TRBV28	TRBJ2-3	TGTGCCACCCGTGAGTCAACCACAGATACGCAGTATTTT	CATRESTTDTQYF
TRBD1	-	TRBV28	TRBJ1-6	TGTGCCAGCAGTTTGTGGGGACAGGGGTATTCACCCCTCCACTTT	CASSLWGQGYSPLHF
TRBD2	-	TRBV7-1	TRBJ2-3	TGTGCCAGCAGCCGCACTAGCGGGGGCCTCACAGATACGCAGTATTTT	CASSRTSGGLTDTQYF
-	-	TRBV2	TRBJ2-1	TGTGCCAGCAGTGATAAGGGTTTCAATGAGCAGTTCTTC	CASSDKGFNEQFF
-	few	TRBV7-9	TRBJ2-3	TGTGCCAGCACCTCCCCTAGCACAGATACGCAGTATTTT	CASTSPSTDTQYF
TRBD1	-	TRBV5-4	TRBJ1-1	TGTGCCAGCAGACGGCAGGGGGACGACACTGAAGCTTTCTTT	CASRRQGDDTEAFF
-	-	TRBV6-6	TRBJ1-3	TGTGCCAGCAGTACGCCGAACACCATATATTTT	CASSTPNTIYF
TRBD1	-	TRBV27	TRBJ1-2	TGTGCCAGCAGTTTTGGCGGGACAGGGGCTAACTATGGCTACACCTTC	CASSFGGTGANYGYTF
-	once	TRBV2	TRBJ1-5	TGTGCCAGCAGTGCATTTAGCAGCAATCAGCCCCAGCATTTT	CASSAFSSNQPQHF
-	-	TRBV11-2	TRBJ2-7	TGTGCCAGCAGCGCGGGGGCGGGGGATACCTACGAGCAGTACTTC	CASSAGAGDTYEQYF
-	-	TRBV5-6	TRBJ2-5	TGTGCCAGCAGCTTGGTGGCGGAGTACCAAGAGACCCAGTACTTC	CASSLVAEYQETQYF
-	few	TRBV18	TRBJ2-5	TGTGCCAGCTCACCCGTTCTGGGGGCAATCCAAGAGACCCAGTACTTC	CASSPVLGAIQETQYF
TRBD2	-	TRBV5-1	TRBJ2-7	TGCGCCAGCAGCTTGGGGGGACCGGGACTAGCGGTTTTGAGGGACGAGCAGTACTTC	CASSLGGPGLAVLRDEQYF
TRBD1	-	TRBV5-6	TRBJ1-3	TGTGCCAGCAGCTCGACAGGGGCAGGAAACACCATATATTTT	CASSSTGAGNTIYF
TRBD2	-	TRBV7-7	TRBJ2-3	TGTGCTAGCAGCCAGGGACTAGCAACAGATACGCAGTATTTT	CASSQGLATDTQYF
-	-	TRBV19	TRBJ1-2	TGTGCCAGTACCCTAACAGGTTTGGACTACACCTTC	CASTLTGLDYTF
-	-	TRBV19	TRBJ1-2	TGTGCCAGCAACCAGGCGGGCGACTATGGCTACACCTTC	CASNQAGDYGYTF
TRBD1	-	TRBV11-2	TRBJ1-1	TGTGCCAGCAGCTTAGGGACAGGGTGGGGAGCTTTCTTT	CASSLGTGWGAFF
-	-	TRBV28	TRBJ1-3	TGTGCCAGCAGTGCCCTTGGAGACACTGGAAACACCATATATTTT	CASSALGDTGNTIYF
TRBD1	-	TRBV2	TRBJ2-2	TGTGCCAGCAGTGAAATCAGGGGGTTGACCGGGGAGCTGTTTTTT	CASSEIRGLTGELFF
-	-	TRBV27	TRBJ2-5	TGTGCCAGCAGGCCGTCGGGGCAAGAGACCCAGTACTTC	CASRPSGQETQYF
-	-	TRBV29-1	TRBJ1-1	TGCAGCGCCGGAGCGGGGATGGTGAACACTGAAGCTTTCTTT	CSAGAGMVNTEAFF
-	-	TRBV19	TRBJ1-1	TGTGCCAGTGGAGGTAGGGAGAACACTGAAGCTTTCTTT	CASGGRENTEAFF
-	-	TRBV7-6	TRBJ2-7	TGTGCCAGCAGCTTTTCCACAGGTTCCTACGAGCAGTACTTC	CASSFSTGSYEQYF
-	-	TRBV30	TRBJ1-5	TGTGCCTGGAGTGTCGGCAGGAATGATCAGCCCCAGCATTTT	CAWSVGRNDQPQHF
-	-	TRBV30	TRBJ1-6	TGTGCCTGGAGCCGCTCCGCACCCGACACAGGGACGAATTCACCCCTCCACTTT	CAWSRSAPDTGTNSPLHF
TRBD1	few	TRBV6-1	TRBJ1-2	TGTGCCAGCAGTCGGACAGGGGGCTTGGTAGATGGCTACACCTTC	CASSRTGGLVDGYTF
TRBD1	-	TRBV7-8	TRBJ2-5	TGTGCCAGCAGCTTGGACAGGGAAACCCAGTACTTC	CASSLDRETQYF
TRBD1	-	TRBV19	TRBJ2-7	TGTGCCAGTAGTAGGACAGGGGGCGTCTACGAGCAGTACTTC	CASSRTGGVYEQYF
-	-	TRBV5-4	TRBJ1-5	TGTGCCAGCAGCTTTTGGACCGGGACTCAAATTAGCAATCAGCCCCAGCATTTT	CASSFWTGTQISNQPQHF
-	few	TRBV19	TRBJ2-7	TGTGCCAGTAGCACCTCAGGGCCATACGAGCAGTACTTC	CASSTSGPYEQYF
-	-	TRBV15	TRBJ2-7	TGTGCCACCAGCAGAGAAACCCACAGGTCCGCCTACGAGCAGTACTTC	CATSRETHRSAYEQYF
-	few	TRBV11-2	TRBJ2-5	TGTGCCAGCAGCCCTAGGGGGGAGACCCAGTACTTC	CASSPRGETQYF